The clone carrying this TCR beta chain was found once. The data were taken from a study of shared clonotypes between healthy human individuals. The CDR3 sequence is 15 residues long. Germline V gene lookup returns CDR1 MNHEY and CDR2 SMNVEV (reference sequence). V gave up 0 bases and J gave up 0 bases, with 8 bases separating them. CD45RO-negative, CCR7-selected cells formed the naive CD8 fraction, which excluded terminally differentiated effector memory CD45RA+ cells. Data came from immunoSEQ multiplex PCR; TCRdb stores just in-frame clones and leaves some out. The sample records about 2 million clones, over 85% being singletons.

V and J are TRBV27 and TRBJ1-1, with D possibly TRBD1 on 5 matching bases. The origin of this receptor is a man aged 18 to 29 in good health. The sample comprised naive CD8+ T cells sorted from blood. CDR3 in amino acids: CASSLSWGMNTEAFF. In DNA form, the CDR3 reads TGTGCCAGCAGTTTATCTTGGGGGATGAACACTGAAGCTTTCTTT.